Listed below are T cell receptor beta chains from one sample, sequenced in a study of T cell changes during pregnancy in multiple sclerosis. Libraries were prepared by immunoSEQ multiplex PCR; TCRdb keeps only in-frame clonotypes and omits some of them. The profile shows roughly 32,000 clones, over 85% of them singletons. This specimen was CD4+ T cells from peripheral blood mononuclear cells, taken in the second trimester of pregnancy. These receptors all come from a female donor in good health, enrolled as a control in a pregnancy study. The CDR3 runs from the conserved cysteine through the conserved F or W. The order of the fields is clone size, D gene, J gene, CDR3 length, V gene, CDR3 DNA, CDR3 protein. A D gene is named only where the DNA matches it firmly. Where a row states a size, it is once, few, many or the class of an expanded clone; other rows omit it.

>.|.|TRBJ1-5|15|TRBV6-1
TGTGCCAGCAGTGGGGGAGGGGGATTCAATCAGCCCCAGCATTTT
CASSGGGGFNQPQHF
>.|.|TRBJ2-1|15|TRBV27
TGTGCCAGCAGTATGGAGGGCAGCTCCTACAATGAGCAGTTCTTC
CASSMEGSSYNEQFF
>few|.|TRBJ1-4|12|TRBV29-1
TGCGGGGGAGGGGGTCCTTTGGAAAAACTGTTTTTT
CGGGGPLEKLFF
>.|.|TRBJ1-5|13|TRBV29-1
TGCAGCGTTGTTTGGGGAGGCGGTCAGCCCCAGCATTTT
CSVVWGGGQPQHF
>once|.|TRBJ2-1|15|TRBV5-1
TGCGCCAGCAGACAAGCTAGTGTCTCCTACAATGAGCAGTTCTTC
CASRQASVSYNEQFF
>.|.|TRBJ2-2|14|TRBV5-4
TGTGCCAGCAGCTACGGGGGACGCACCGGGGAGCTGTTTTTT
CASSYGGRTGELFF
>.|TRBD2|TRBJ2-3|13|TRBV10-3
TGTGCCATCACTGCGGGAGCGACAGATACGCAGTATTTT
CAITAGATDTQYF
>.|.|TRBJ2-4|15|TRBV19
TGTGCCAGTAGTGTTTGGCTCCTAGCCAAAAACATTCAGTACTTC
CASSVWLLAKNIQYF
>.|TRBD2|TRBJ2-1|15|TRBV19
TGTGCCAGTACCCCTCTAGCGGGAGGGGAGAATGAGCAGTTCTTC
CASTPLAGGENEQFF
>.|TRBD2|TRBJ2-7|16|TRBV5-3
TGTGCCAGAAGCTTTCCTAGCGGCCTGGTGACCTACGAGCAGTACTTC
CARSFPSGLVTYEQYF
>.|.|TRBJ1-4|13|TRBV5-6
TGTGCCAGCAGCTCACCAACGCGGGAAAAACTGTTTTTT
CASSSPTREKLFF
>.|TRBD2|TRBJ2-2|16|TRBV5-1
TGCGCCAGCAGCTTGGGCGGGGGAACTGGCACCGGGGAGCTGTTTTTT
CASSLGGGTGTGELFF
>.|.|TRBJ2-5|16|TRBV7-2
TGTGCCAGCAGCCTCGGCGAGTTCGGGAGTGGTGAGACCCAGTACTTC
CASSLGEFGSGETQYF
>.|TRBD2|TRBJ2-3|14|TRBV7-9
TGTGCCAGCTGCCTAGCGGGGGGGCGGAATACGCAGTATTTT
CASCLAGGRNTQYF
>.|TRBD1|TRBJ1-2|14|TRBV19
TGTGCCAGTTGGGACAGGGGCCGTAACTATGGCTACACCTTC
CASWDRGRNYGYTF
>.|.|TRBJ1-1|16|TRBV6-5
TGTGCCAGCAGTTACGCGGTTAGCGGCATGAACACTGAAGCTTTCTTT
CASSYAVSGMNTEAFF
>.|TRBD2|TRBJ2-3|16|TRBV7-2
TGTGCCAGCAGCTTAGTCGCTAGCGGGAGATACGATACGCAGTATTTT
CASSLVASGRYDTQYF
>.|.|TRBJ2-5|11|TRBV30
TGTGCCTGGAGTGTACTCGAGACCCAGTACTTC
CAWSVLETQYF
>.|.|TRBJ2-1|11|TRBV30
TGTGCCTGGAGTAACGGGAATGAGCAGTTCTTC
CAWSNGNEQFF
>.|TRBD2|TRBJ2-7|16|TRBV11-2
TGTGCCAGCAGCTCCGATGGGGGGGGGTTCACCTACGAGCAGTACTTC
CASSSDGGGFTYEQYF
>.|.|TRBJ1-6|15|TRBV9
TGTGCCAGCAGCCCACAGAGCTCCTATAATTCACCCCTCCACTTT
CASSPQSSYNSPLHF
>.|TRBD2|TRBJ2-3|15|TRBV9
TGTGCCAGCAGCGTAAGGAGCGGGAATTCAGATACGCAGTATTTT
CASSVRSGNSDTQYF
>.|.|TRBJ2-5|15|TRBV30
TGTGCCTGGAGTGTAGGGGCGAGCACACAAGAGACCCAGTACTTC
CAWSVGASTQETQYF
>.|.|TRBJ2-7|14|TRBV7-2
TGTGCCAGCAGCTTCGATAGCGGTTCCTACGAGCAGTACTTC
CASSFDSGSYEQYF
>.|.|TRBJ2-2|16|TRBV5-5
TGTGCCAGCAGTCTCGGGTTAACTAGTGCCACCGGGGAGCTGTTTTTT
CASSLGLTSATGELFF
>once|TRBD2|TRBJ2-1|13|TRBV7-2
TGTGCCAGCAGCTCCGAGGTGGCGGGAGGGCAGTTCTTC
CASSSEVAGGQFF
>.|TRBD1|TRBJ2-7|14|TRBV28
TGTGCCACCTGGACAGGGGGCGCAAACTACGAGCAGTACTTC
CATWTGGANYEQYF
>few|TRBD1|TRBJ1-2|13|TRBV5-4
TGTGCCAGCACCACAGGGGGCGGCTATGGCTACACCTTC
CASTTGGGYGYTF
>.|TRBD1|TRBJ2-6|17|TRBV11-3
TGTGCCAGCAGCCCCGGGGGACAGGACTCTGGGGCCAACGTCCTGACTTTC
CASSPGGQDSGANVLTF
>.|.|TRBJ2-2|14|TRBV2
TGTGCCAGAGACCGGGACAAGAACACCGGGGAGCTGTTTTTT
CARDRDKNTGELFF
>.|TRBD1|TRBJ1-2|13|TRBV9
TGTGCCAGCAGCGTAGCCCAGGGGGCGGGCTACACCTTC
CASSVAQGAGYTF
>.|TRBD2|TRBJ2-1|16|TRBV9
TGTGCCAGCAGCCCACTTCTAGCGGGAGTACGTAATGAGCAGTTCTTC
CASSPLLAGVRNEQFF
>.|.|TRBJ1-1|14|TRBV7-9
TGTGCCAGCAGCTTTTCAACAGAAGTCACTGAAGCTTTCTTT
CASSFSTEVTEAFF
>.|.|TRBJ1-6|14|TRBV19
TGTGCCAGTAGTATTACAGTCTATAATTCACCCCTCCACTTT
CASSITVYNSPLHF
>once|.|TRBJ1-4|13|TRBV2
TGTGCCAGCAGTGGGGGCACTAATGAAAAACTGTTTTTT
CASSGGTNEKLFF
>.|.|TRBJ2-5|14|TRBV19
TGTGCCAGTAGTATAAACGGGGGCCAAGAGACCCAGTACTTC
CASSINGGQETQYF
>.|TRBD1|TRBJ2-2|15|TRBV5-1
TGCGCCAGCAGCCCCGGACAGGGCGGCACCGGGGAGCTGTTTTTT
CASSPGQGGTGELFF
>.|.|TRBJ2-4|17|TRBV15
TGTGCCACCAGCAGAGATTGGGGGGAATTAACCAAAAACATTCAGTACTTC
CATSRDWGELTKNIQYF